This T cell receptor (beta chain) was captured in a study of blood T cell repertoires in COVID-19. Background on the study: Recovered status applied to Cohort 3 donors who had two consecutive negative PCRs. It also applied to those with clearance or with symptom resolution.

The data were produced by immunoSEQ multiplex PCR, yet TCRdb's version contains in-frame clones alone and is incomplete. The sample includes roughly 150,000 clones, approximately 80% of them seen just once. Membership in each cohort depended on participant-reported clinical history. With 0 bases removed from V and 5 bases from J, the gap between germline ends came to 11 bases. Germline V gene data show CDR1 as KGHSY and CDR2 as FQNENV. The CDR3 is 14 residues long. This receptor was taken from a man aged 50 to 60 in a cohort exposed to, infected with or recovered from COVID-19 (not recorded which). The sequenced sample was PBMCs or T cells enriched from blood (not recorded which). V is TRBV16 and J is TRBJ2-7; TRBD2 is a possible D gene (5 bases). The CDR3 sequence: CASSQSSAGNEQYF. The CDR3 coding sequence is TGTGCCAGCAGCCAATCGTCGGCCGGGAACGAGCAGTACTTC.